This T cell receptor beta chain is from a study of early stage breast cancer tumors. The overall study: Most invasive tumors, about 75% of the 16, were ER+/PR+/HER2-. Points from the study as a whole: Most shared enriched TCRB sequences were commonly generated ones. Blood repertoires resembled normal breast more than tumor.

CDR1 is MDHEN and CDR2 is SYDVKM in the germline V gene. The V segment lost 10 bases and the J segment 3 bases; nucleotides outside the gene matches: 11. The CDR3 extends over 15 amino acids. Each sample had two DNA replicates, around 0.53 ug blood or approximately 1.5 ug tissue. Profiled with immunoSEQ multiplex PCR; TCRdb holds only in-frame clones, not every one. This sample yields around 25,000 clones, of which roughly 64% are seen a single time; 8.5% to 10% belongs to the top ten. In the case of this clone: What it recognizes is unknown.

This clonotype was sampled from a person in their 60s with breast cancer. The rearrangement links TRBV28 to TRBJ1-5, with 8 positions matching TRBD1. The specimen was breast tumor tissue. CDR3 sequence reads: CATRTGRSNNQPQHF. The CDR3 region has the DNA TGTGCCACCCGGACAGGGCGGTCGAACAATCAGCCCCAGCATTTT.